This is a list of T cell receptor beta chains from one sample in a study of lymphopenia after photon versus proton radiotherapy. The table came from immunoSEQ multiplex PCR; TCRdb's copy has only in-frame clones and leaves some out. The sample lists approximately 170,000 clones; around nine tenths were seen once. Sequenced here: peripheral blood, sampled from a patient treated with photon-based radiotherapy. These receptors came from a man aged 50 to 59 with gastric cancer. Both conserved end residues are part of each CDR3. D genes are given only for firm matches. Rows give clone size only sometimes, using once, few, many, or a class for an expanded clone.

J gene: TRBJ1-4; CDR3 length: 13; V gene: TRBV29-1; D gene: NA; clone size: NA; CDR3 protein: CSVRTETNEKLFF; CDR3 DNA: TGCAGCGTTAGGACGGAAACTAATGAAAAACTGTTTTTT
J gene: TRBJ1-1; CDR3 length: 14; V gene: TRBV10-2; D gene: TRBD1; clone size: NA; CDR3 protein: CASRLPGGHTEAFF; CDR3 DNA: TGCGCCAGCAGGCTCCCAGGGGGGCACACTGAAGCTTTCTTT
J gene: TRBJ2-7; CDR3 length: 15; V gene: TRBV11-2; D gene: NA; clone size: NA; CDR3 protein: CASSPRGARWDEQYF; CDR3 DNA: TGTGCCAGCAGTCCTCGGGGGGCTAGATGGGACGAGCAGTACTTC
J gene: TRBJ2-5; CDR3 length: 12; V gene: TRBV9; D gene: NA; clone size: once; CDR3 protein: CASSANQETQYF; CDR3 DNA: TGTGCCAGCAGCGCCAACCAAGAGACCCAGTACTTC
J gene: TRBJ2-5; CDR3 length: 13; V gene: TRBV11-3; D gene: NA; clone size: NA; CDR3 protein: CASSFGSGETQYF; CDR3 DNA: TGTGCCAGCAGCTTCGGGAGTGGGGAGACCCAGTACTTC
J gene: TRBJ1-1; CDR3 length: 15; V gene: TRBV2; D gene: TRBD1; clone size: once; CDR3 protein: CASSEASQGATEAFF; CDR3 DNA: TGTGCCAGCAGTGAAGCATCGCAGGGGGCCACTGAAGCTTTCTTT
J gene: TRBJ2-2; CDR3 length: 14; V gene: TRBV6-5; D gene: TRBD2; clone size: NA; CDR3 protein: CASIRLAGDGELFF; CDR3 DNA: TGTGCCAGCATCCGACTAGCGGGAGACGGGGAGCTGTTTTTT
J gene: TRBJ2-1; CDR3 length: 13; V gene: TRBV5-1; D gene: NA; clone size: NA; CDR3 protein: CASSQISYNEQFF; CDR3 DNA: TGCGCCAGCAGCCAAATCTCCTACAATGAGCAGTTCTTC
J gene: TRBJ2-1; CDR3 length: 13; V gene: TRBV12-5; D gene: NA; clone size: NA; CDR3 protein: CASGLAVVNEQFF; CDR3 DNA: TGTGCTAGTGGTTTGGCGGTGGTGAATGAGCAGTTCTTC
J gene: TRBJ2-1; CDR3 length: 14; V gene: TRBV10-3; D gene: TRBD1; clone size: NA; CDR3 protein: CAISGDRRYNEQFF; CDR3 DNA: TGTGCCATCAGTGGGGACAGGAGGTACAATGAGCAGTTCTTC
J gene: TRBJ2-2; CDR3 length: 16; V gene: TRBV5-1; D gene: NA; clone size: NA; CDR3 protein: CASSPTSGRLAGELFF; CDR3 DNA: TGCGCCAGCAGCCCGACTTCGGGTCGTTTAGCCGGGGAGCTGTTTTTT
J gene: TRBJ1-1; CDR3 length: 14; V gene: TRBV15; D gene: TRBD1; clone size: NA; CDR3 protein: CATSRDTGEAEAFF; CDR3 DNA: TGTGCCACCAGCAGAGATACAGGGGAGGCTGAAGCTTTCTTT
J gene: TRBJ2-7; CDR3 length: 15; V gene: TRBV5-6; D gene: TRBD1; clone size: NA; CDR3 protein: CASSLRRDRGYEQYF; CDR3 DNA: TGTGCCAGCAGCTTGCGCCGGGACAGGGGCTACGAGCAGTACTTC
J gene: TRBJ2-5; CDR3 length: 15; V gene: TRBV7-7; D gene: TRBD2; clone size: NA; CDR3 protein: CASSLGSGGQETQYF; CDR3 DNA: TGTGCCAGCAGCTTGGGGTCGGGAGGGCAAGAGACCCAGTACTTC
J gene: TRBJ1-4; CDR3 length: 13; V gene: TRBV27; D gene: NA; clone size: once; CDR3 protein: CASRRGGNEKLFF; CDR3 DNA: TGTGCCAGCAGAAGGGGGGGTAATGAAAAACTGTTTTTT
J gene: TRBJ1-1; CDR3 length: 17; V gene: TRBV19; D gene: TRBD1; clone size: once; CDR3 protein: CASSSRGRTGKDTEAFF; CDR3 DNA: TGTGCCAGTAGTTCTCGGGGCCGGACAGGGAAGGACACTGAAGCTTTCTTT
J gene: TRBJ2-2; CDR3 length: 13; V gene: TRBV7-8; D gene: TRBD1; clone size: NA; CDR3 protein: CASSYRTGRELFF; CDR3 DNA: TGTGCCAGCAGCTACCGGACAGGAAGGGAGCTGTTTTTT
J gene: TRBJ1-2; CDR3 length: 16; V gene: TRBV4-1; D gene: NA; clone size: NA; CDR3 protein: CASSQGGARANYGYTF; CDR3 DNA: TGCGCCAGCAGCCAAGGAGGGGCCAGGGCCAACTATGGCTACACCTTC
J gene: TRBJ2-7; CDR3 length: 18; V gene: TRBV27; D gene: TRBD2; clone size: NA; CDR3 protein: CASSSGTSGRPSAYEQYF; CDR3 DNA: TGTGCCAGCAGTTCCGGGACTAGCGGGAGACCCTCTGCCTACGAGCAGTACTTC
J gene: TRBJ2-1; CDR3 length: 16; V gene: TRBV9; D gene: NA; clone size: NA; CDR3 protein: CASSHFAMSSYNEQFF; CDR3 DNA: TGTGCCAGCAGCCATTTCGCTATGAGCTCCTACAATGAGCAGTTCTTC
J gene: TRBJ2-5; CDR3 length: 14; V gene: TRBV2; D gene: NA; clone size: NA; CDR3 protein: CASSPELYQETQYF; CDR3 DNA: TGTGCCAGCAGCCCGGAACTGTACCAAGAGACCCAGTACTTC
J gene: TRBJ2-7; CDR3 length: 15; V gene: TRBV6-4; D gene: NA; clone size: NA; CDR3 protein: CASSLRSRSGYEQYF; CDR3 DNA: TGTGCCAGCAGCCTAAGGTCTAGATCCGGTTACGAGCAGTACTTC
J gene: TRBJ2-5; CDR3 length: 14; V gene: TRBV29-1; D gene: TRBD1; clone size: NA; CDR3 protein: CSVARQGAWKTQYF; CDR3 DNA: TGCAGCGTTGCCCGACAGGGGGCTTGGAAGACCCAGTACTTC
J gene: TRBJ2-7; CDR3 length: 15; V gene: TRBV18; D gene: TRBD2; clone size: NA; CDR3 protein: CASSRGLAGEVEQYF; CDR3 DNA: TGTGCCAGCTCACGGGGACTAGCGGGAGAAGTCGAGCAGTACTTC
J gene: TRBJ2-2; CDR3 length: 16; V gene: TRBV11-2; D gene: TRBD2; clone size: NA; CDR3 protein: CASSSLAGANTGELFF; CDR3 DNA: TGTGCCAGCAGCTCCCTAGCGGGAGCGAACACCGGGGAGCTGTTTTTT
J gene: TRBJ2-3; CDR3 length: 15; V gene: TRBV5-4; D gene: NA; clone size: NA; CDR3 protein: CASSLRLAVTDTQYF; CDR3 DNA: TGTGCCAGCAGCTTGAGATTAGCGGTAACAGATACGCAGTATTTT